A single sample is the source of the 19 T cell receptor beta chains below, sequenced in a study of neoadjuvant nivolumab and ipilimumab in lung cancer. Using immunoSEQ multiplex PCR, the repertoire was profiled, and TCRdb retains in-frame clones only, with some absent. The sample carries tens of thousands of clones, around nine tenths recorded once. This material consisted of blood, taken before neoadjuvant nivolumab, alone or with ipilimumab. These receptors all come from an adult with non-small cell lung cancer. Some clones in this sample may be carry-over from other donors' samples.

The chain has TRBV5-1 and TRBJ1-2; no clear D. Germline CDR1 and CDR2: SGHRS and YFSETQ. This CDR3 has 14 residues. Between the trimmed V and J ends, which lost 0 bases and 3 bases, there was a span of 9 bases. The CDR3 nucleotides read TGCGCCAGCAGCTTGGAATACGGCTACTATGGCTACACCTTC. Translated, it gives CASSLEYGYYGYTF. The whole variable domain, remainder taken from reference TRBV5-1 and TRBJ1-2, is KAGVTQTPRYLIKTRGQQVTLSCSPISGHRSVSWYQQTPGQGLQFLFEYFSETQRNKGNFPGRFSGRQFSNSRSEMNVSTLELGDSALYLCASSLEYGYYGYTFGSGTRLTVV.

This chain uses TRBV5-1 with TRBJ1-1; 8 bases align to TRBD1. Germline lookup yields CDR1 SGHRS and CDR2 YFSETQ. The CDR3 is 16 residues long. Trimming at V came to 1 base and at J to 4 bases, leaving 9 bases not matched to a gene. CDR3 loop: CASSLYRTGRTTEAFF. DNA of the CDR3: TGCGCCAGCAGCTTGTACCGGACAGGGAGGACCACTGAAGCTTTCTTT. Full variable domain (remainder filled in from reference TRBV5-1 and TRBJ1-1): KAGVTQTPRYLIKTRGQQVTLSCSPISGHRSVSWYQQTPGQGLQFLFEYFSETQRNKGNFPGRFSGRQFSNSRSEMNVSTLELGDSALYLCASSLYRTGRTTEAFFGQGTRLTVV.

The V gene is TRBV19, the J gene TRBJ2-2, with 7 nucleotides matching TRBD2. The CDR3 runs to 15 residues. Germline-derived CDR1 and CDR2 are LNHDA and SQIVND (reference sequence). J was trimmed by 4 bases and V by 5 bases; bases with no gene match: 7. The DNA of the CDR3 is TGTGCCAGTAGTTTGCTAGCGGCACGCACCGGGGAGCTGTTTTTT. This codes for CASSLLAARTGELFF.

This clone was counted a single time. The V and J genes are TRBV20-1 and TRBJ2-3; D is perhaps TRBD1 (5 bases). V was clipped by 8 bases and J by 3 bases, with 9 bases between them. Germline-derived CDR1 and CDR2 are DFQATT and SNEGSKA (reference sequence). The CDR3 loop spans 11 amino acids. CDR3 bases: TGCAGTTATCAGGGTACAGATACGCAGTATTTT. Its translation is CSYQGTDTQYF.

The J gene is TRBJ2-1, the V gene TRBV4-1, with 11 bases that match TRBD2. Germline assignment: CDR1 MGHRA and CDR2 YSYEKL. The ends lost 4 bases at V and 12 bases at J; junction bases unmatched: 11. The CDR3 is 15 residues long. CDR3 in amino acids: CASSPSGLAASRQFF. The CDR3 region has the DNA TGCGCCAGCAGCCCCTCGGGACTAGCGGCATCGCGGCAGTTCTTC.

V is TRBV14 and J is TRBJ2-7, with unresolved D. The CDR3 has 13 residues. V shed 3 bases and J shed 7 bases, with 13 bases lying between them. Germline V lookup: CDR1 SGHDN, CDR2 FVKESK. CDR3 residues: CASSQQQPSEQYF. The CDR3 DNA reads TGTGCCAGCAGCCAGCAACAGCCTAGTGAGCAGTACTTC. Variable domain in full (rest from reference TRBV14 and TRBJ2-7): EAGVTQFPSHSVIEKGQTVTLRCDPISGHDNLYWYRRVMGKEIKFLLHFVKESKQDESGMPNNRFLAERTGGTYSTLKVQPAELEDSGVYFCASSQQQPSEQYFGPGTRLTVT.

This clone appeared a single time. The rearrangement joins TRBV18 to TRBJ2-6; D call uncertain. The CDR3 totals 15 residues. Between the trimmed V and J ends, which lost 2 bases and 0 bases, there was a span of 5 bases. Germline V gives CDR1 KGHSH, CDR2 LQKENI. In DNA form, the CDR3 reads TGTGCCAGCTCACCAGGGGTCTCTGGGGCCAACGTCCTGACTTTC. Encoded protein: CASSPGVSGANVLTF.

This clone was observed once. The DNA for the CDR3 is TGTGCCAGCAGGCCAACTAGCGGGAGACACTACAATGAGCAGTTCTTC. This translates into CASRPTSGRHYNEQFF. The rearrangement uses TRBV7-9 and TRBJ2-1, with 11 bases matching TRBD2. In germline, CDR1 is SEHNR, CDR2 FQNEAQ (reference sequence). This CDR3 has 16 amino acids. J was trimmed by 3 bases and V by 6 bases; bases with no gene match: 7.

This chain links TRBV6-5 with TRBJ2-5, with 10 bases identical to TRBD1. Germline assignment: CDR1 MNHEY and CDR2 SVGAGI. CDR3 size: 15 residues. V shed 6 bases and J 3 bases; nucleotides not matched to a gene: 7. The CDR3 here is CASRGGGTGEETQYF. The DNA for the CDR3 is TGTGCCAGCAGGGGGGGAGGGACAGGGGAAGAGACCCAGTACTTC.

V is TRBV5-1 and J is TRBJ1-5; maybe TRBD1 (5 bases). Trimming pared 0 bases from V and 0 bases from J, leaving 7 bases between. The CDR3 runs to 15 residues. Germline CDR1 reads SGHRS; CDR2 reads YFSETQ. CDR3 nucleotides: TGCGCCAGCAGCTTGGAAGGGGCTAGCAATCAGCCCCAGCATTTT. Translated, it gives CASSLEGASNQPQHF.

This clone was observed once. The chain recombines TRBV10-3 with TRBJ2-3, with D possibly called TRBD1 or TRBD2 (5 bases each). The germline V gene has CDR1 ENHRY and CDR2 SYGVKD. This CDR3 contains 13 residues. Trimming removed 10 bases at V and 8 bases at J, with 19 bases between. Here the CDR3 DNA reads TGTGCCACCCAGGGCCCCCGGGATGGTACGCAGTATTTT. Translated, it gives CATQGPRDGTQYF.

This chain uses TRBV11-2 with TRBJ2-1; D remains ambiguous. This CDR3 comprises 17 residues. Per the germline V gene, CDR1 is SGHAT and CDR2 is FQNNGV. Deletions cut 1 base from V and 1 base from J, with 14 bases between. CDR3 nucleotide sequence: TGTGCCAGCAGCTTAGTGGTCGACTCTCTTTCCTACAATGAGCAGTTCTTC. Protein: CASSLVVDSLSYNEQFF.

This chain links TRBV7-2 with TRBJ2-5; weak D call: TRBD2 (6 bases). The CDR3 has 13 residues. V shed 4 bases and J shed 4 bases, with 10 bases lying between them. Per the germline V gene, CDR1 is SGHTA and CDR2 is FQGNSA. The CDR3 DNA reads TGTGCCAGCAGCTACGGGAGCGGAGAGACCCAGTACTTC. Its translation: CASSYGSGETQYF. The variable domain in full, completed from reference TRBV7-2 and TRBJ2-5, reads GAGVSQSPSNKVTEKGKDVELRCDPISGHTALYWYRQSLGQGLEFLIYFQGNSAPDKSGLPSDRFSAERTGGSVSTLTIQRTQQEDSAVYLCASSYGSGETQYFGPGTRLLVL.

This chain connects TRBV7-8 to TRBJ2-5, with 10 bases matching TRBD2. Germline lookup yields CDR1 SGHVS and CDR2 FQNEAQ. This CDR3 spans 16 amino acids. Unmatched junction bases numbered 4, after V lost 0 bases and J lost 3 bases. The CDR3 region is CASSLAGLAGEETQYF. For the CDR3, the DNA is TGTGCCAGCAGCTTAGCGGGCCTAGCGGGAGAAGAGACCCAGTACTTC.

The rearrangement joins TRBV5-1 to TRBJ2-2, with 8 nucleotides matching TRBD1. The CDR3 has 16 amino acids. V dropped 1 base and J dropped 3; count of bases not matched to a gene: 5. Germline assignment: CDR1 SGHRS and CDR2 YFSETQ. CDR3 protein: CASSLTGGLHTGELFF. CDR3 in DNA: TGCGCCAGCAGCTTGACAGGGGGACTTCACACCGGGGAGCTGTTTTTT.

The chain has TRBV19 and TRBJ2-5; no definite D call. Germline assignment: CDR1 LNHDA and CDR2 SQIVND (reference sequence). Trimming shortened V by 4 bases and J by 5 bases, and 11 bases separated the two germline ends. The CDR3 contains 13 residues. In DNA, the CDR3 is TGTGCCAGTAGTACCAGCCGACGGGAGACCCAGTACTTC. Protein: CASSTSRRETQYF.

V gene TRBV7-9 combines with J gene TRBJ1-2; tentative D call: TRBD1 (5 bases). CDR1 SEHNR and CDR2 FQNEAQ come from the germline V gene (reference sequence). The CDR3 is 15 amino acids. V lost 4 bases to trimming and J lost 5 bases, with 17 bases between them. In nucleotides, the CDR3 is TGTGCCAGCAGCTCCCGGCGGGGGGTGATATATGGCTACACCTTC. Translating gives CASSSRRGVIYGYTF. The variable domain in full, with the rest retrieved from reference TRBV7-9 and TRBJ1-2, is DTGVSQNPRHKITKRGQNVTFRCDPISEHNRLYWYRQTLGQGPEFLTYFQNEAQLEKSRLLSDRFSAERPKGSFSTLEIQRTEQGDSAMYLCASSSRRGVIYGYTFGSGTRLTVV.

The sample holds one count of this clone. This sequence joins TRBV11-2 and TRBJ2-7; D remains ambiguous. In germline, CDR1 is SGHAT, CDR2 FQNNGV. The CDR3 sequence is 11 residues long. The ends were cut back, 5 bases at V and 4 bases at J, with 6 bases in the middle. CDR3 sequence reads: CASSHEYEQYF. The CDR3 nucleotides are TGTGCCAGCAGCCACGAGTACGAGCAGTACTTC.

This chain uses TRBV9 with TRBJ2-2; 13 bases match TRBD2. CDR3 length: 19 residues. The germline V gene encodes CDR1 SGDLS and CDR2 YYNGEE. With V trimmed by 3 bases and J by 0 bases, 8 bases remained unmatched. CDR3 sequence: CASSAGLAGVGTNTGELFF. In nucleotides, the CDR3 is TGTGCCAGCAGCGCCGGACTAGCGGGAGTGGGGACGAACACCGGGGAGCTGTTTTTT.